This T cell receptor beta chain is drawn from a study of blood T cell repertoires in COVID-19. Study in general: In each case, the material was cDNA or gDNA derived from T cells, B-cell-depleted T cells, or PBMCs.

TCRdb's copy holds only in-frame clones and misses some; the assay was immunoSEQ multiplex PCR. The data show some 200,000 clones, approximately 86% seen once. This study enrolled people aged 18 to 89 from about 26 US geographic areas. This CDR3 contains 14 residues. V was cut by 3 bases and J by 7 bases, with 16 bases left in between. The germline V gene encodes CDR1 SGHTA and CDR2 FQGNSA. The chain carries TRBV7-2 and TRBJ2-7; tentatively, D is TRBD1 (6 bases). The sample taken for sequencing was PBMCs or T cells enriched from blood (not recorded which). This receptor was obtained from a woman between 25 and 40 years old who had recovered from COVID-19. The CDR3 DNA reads TGTGCCAGCAGCTTGGGCAGGCCGAGGGGGGAGCAGTACTTC. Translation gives CASSLGRPRGEQYF.